The 13 T cell receptor beta chains reported below all come from one sample, sequenced in a study of blood T cells in healthy people across ages. A J-beta primer mix and a sample-barcoded 5' primer were used in a second PCR of roughly 6 to 12 cycles. TCRdb analysed the 5' RACE reads with MiXCR anew, one entry per CDR3 protein. Of about 1.8 million distinct CDR3 sequences in the sample, 49% are singletons; the top ten hold 2.1%. The sample was blood. These TCRs come from a woman aged 40 to 50 in good health.

This chain joins TRBV28 and TRBJ2-5; 7 bases line up with TRBD2. The DNA end is more similar to TRBJ2-1, so the J call may be wrong. The length of the CDR3 is 13 residues. Germline V lookup: CDR1 MDHEN, CDR2 SYDVKM. CDR3 coding DNA: TGTGCCAGCTTGCGGGGGTGGCAAGAGACCCAGTTCTTC. It specifies CASLRGWQETQFF.

A few counts support this clonotype. The chain links TRBV20-1 to TRBJ2-1, with a weak D call TRBD2 (6 bases). Per germline, CDR1 DFQATT and CDR2 SNEGSKA (reference sequence). Trimming left V 1 base short and J 4 bases short, with 11 bases between. The CDR3 runs to 14 residues. For the CDR3, the DNA is TGCAGTGCTAGAGCGGGGGTCCAGTACAATGAGCAGTTCTTC. It specifies CSARAGVQYNEQFF.

V and J are TRBV4-3 and TRBJ1-2; D is ambiguous. Trimming shortened V by 4 bases and J by 3 bases, and 15 bases separated the two germline ends. The CDR3 spans 15 residues. Germline V gives CDR1 LGHNA, CDR2 YSLEER. The CDR3 DNA is TGCGCCAGCAGCCTGTCCTCGCGGACGGACTATGGCTACACCTTC. Amino acids: CASSLSSRTDYGYTF.

J is TRBJ2-7 and V is TRBV7-9; TRBD2 matches at 14 bases. J was trimmed by 3 bases and V by 4 bases; bases with no gene match: 14. Germline values: CDR1 SEHNR, CDR2 FQNEAQ (reference sequence). The CDR3 contains 19 residues. CDR3 protein: CASSSTLGTSGSWGYEQYF. CDR3 DNA sequence: TGTGCCAGCAGCTCGACCCTAGGGACTAGCGGGAGCTGGGGCTACGAGCAGTACTTC.

The rearrangement links TRBV7-9 to TRBJ2-5; 13 bases are shared with TRBD2. The V and J ends lost 6 bases and 0 bases, in that order; junction bases with no gene match: 10. The germline V gene encodes CDR1 SEHNR and CDR2 FQNEAQ (reference sequence). The CDR3 contains 18 residues. The CDR3, as DNA: TGTGCCAGCAGGCTCGGACTAGCGGGGGACCCATACCAAGAGACCCAGTACTTC. Protein: CASRLGLAGDPYQETQYF. Variable domain in full (rest from reference TRBV7-9 and TRBJ2-5): DTGVSQNPRHKITKRGQNVTFRCDPISEHNRLYWYRQTLGQGPEFLTYFQNEAQLEKSRLLSDRFSAERPKGSFSTLEIQRTEQGDSAMYLCASRLGLAGDPYQETQYFGPGTRLLVL.

The V and J genes are TRBV27 and TRBJ1-2; D is uncertain. V was trimmed by 1 base and J by 2 bases, leaving 5 bases between them. CDR3 length equals 13 residues. Germline CDR1 is MNHEY and CDR2 is SMNVEV (reference sequence). In DNA, the CDR3 is TGTGCCAGCAGTTTATACATAAACTATGGCTACACCTTC. It yields the protein CASSLYINYGYTF.

This clonotype has at least ten counts. This sequence joins TRBV27 and TRBJ1-2; D perhaps matches TRBD1 (6 bases). Germline CDR1 and CDR2: MNHEY and SMNVEV (reference sequence). This CDR3 spans 15 amino acids. The V end lost 0 bases, the J end lost 7 bases, and 15 bases lay between the germline ends. The CDR3 loop reads CASSLSADSMSGYTF. DNA of the CDR3: TGTGCCAGCAGTTTATCAGCGGACAGTATGAGTGGCTACACCTTC.

V and J are TRBV4-3 and TRBJ1-1; no clear D gene. The CDR3 is 15 residues long. V gave up 4 bases and J gave up 0 bases, with 12 bases separating them. Germline assignment: CDR1 LGHNA and CDR2 YSLEER. The CDR3 DNA sequence: TGCGCCAGCAGCCCAGCCGGGCCATTGAACACTGAAGCTTTCTTT. Translation: CASSPAGPLNTEAFF.

This clonotype has a handful of counts. The J gene is TRBJ1-5, the V gene TRBV7-2; TRBD1 matches 7 bases. From germline, CDR1 is SGHTA and CDR2 FQGNSA. The CDR3 loop spans 15 amino acids. Trimming at V came to 3 bases and at J to 1 base, leaving 3 bases not matched to a gene. This CDR3 reads CASSLTGTSNQPQHF. The CDR3 nucleotides are TGTGCCAGCAGCTTGACAGGGACCAGCAATCAGCCCCAGCATTTT.

This clonotype was detected many times. V is TRBV7-2 and J is TRBJ2-1, with unresolved D. CDR1 is SGHTA and CDR2 is FQGNSA in the germline V gene. This CDR3 spans 14 amino acids. V was clipped by 0 bases and J by 5 bases, with 8 bases between them. CDR3 protein: CASSLALVDNEQFF. CDR3 bases: TGTGCCAGCAGCTTAGCGTTGGTGGACAATGAGCAGTTCTTC.

This clonotype was counted between two and nine times. The chain uses TRBV24-1 and TRBJ2-7, with TRBD2 matching 8 bases. The tail of the sequence fits TRBJ2-5 better, so the J call may be wrong. Germline V gene sequence: CDR1 KGHDR, CDR2 SFDVKD. The CDR3 covers 15 residues. DNA of the CDR3: TGTGCCACCAGTAAGGGACTAGGCGATGTTGAGACCCAGTACTTC. Its protein is CATSKGLGDVETQYF.

This clonotype was counted many times. The chain couples TRBV5-5 to TRBJ2-3; 7 nucleotides line up with TRBD2. The CDR3 is 14 amino acids. Per germline, CDR1 SGHKS and CDR2 YYEKEE (reference sequence). The V and J ends lost 5 bases and 1 base, in that order; junction bases with no gene match: 4. In DNA, the CDR3 is TGTGCCAGCAGTCGGGACTATCGCACAGATACGCAGTATTTT. It specifies CASSRDYRTDTQYF.

This chain links TRBV6-2 or TRBV6-3 with TRBJ2-5; 8 bases are a match to TRBD1. Germline CDR1 is MNHEY and CDR2 is SVGEGT. J gave up 0 bases and V 0 bases, and 9 bases lay outside the gene matches. This CDR3 is 18 amino acids long. CDR3 DNA sequence: TGTGCCAGCAGTTACTCCGACAGGGGACCCCGAGACCAAGAGACCCAGTACTTC. It translates to CASSYSDRGPRDQETQYF.